Below, one T cell receptor (beta chain) is given with its context. This sample is drawn from a study of T cell responses to AZD1222 COVID-19 vaccine. With 3 bases clipped from V and 6 bases from J, the junction kept 5 bases outside the gene matches. This CDR3 is 14 amino acids long. Per germline, CDR1 MDHEN and CDR2 SYDVKM. Here immunoSEQ multiplex PCR was the method, and the copy in TCRdb shows in-frame clones only, minus some. The data hold approximately 75,000 clones, with around 90% observed a single time. This chain links TRBV28 with TRBJ2-1, with 7 bases aligning to TRBD2. This receptor was obtained from an adult who received the AZD1222 COVID-19 vaccine. Sequenced here: peripheral blood, sampled 28 days after the second AZD1222 dose. In nucleotides, the CDR3 is TGTGCCAGCAGTTTTATGGCTAGCGGCAATGAGCAGTTCTTC. The encoded protein is CASSFMASGNEQFF.